The 20 T cell receptor beta chains below come from one sample, sequenced in a study of monozygotic twins with inflammatory bowel disease. TCRdb re-called the 5' RACE reads, yielding one record per CDR3 amino acid sequence without DNA. The sample has nearly 450,000 distinct CDR3 sequences; the top ten hold 2.4%. What was sequenced was blood. Every receptor here comes from a human donor with ulcerative colitis or Crohn's disease, or a healthy co-twin of an affected twin (not recorded which).

The chain carries TRBV7-2 and TRBJ2-5; TCRdb reports TRBD1, a call that lacks DNA to check it against. Germline values: CDR1 SGHTA, CDR2 FQGNSA. There are 15 residues in the CDR3. CDR3 loop: CASSGQGSISETQYF.

J is TRBJ1-6 and V is TRBV14; no DNA is available, so the TRBD1 call from TCRdb remains unchecked. Per the germline V gene, CDR1 is SGHDN and CDR2 is FVKESK. This CDR3 has 12 amino acids. The CDR3 sequence is CASSQRDSPLHF.

The chain uses TRBV21-1 and TRBJ1-1. TRBV21-1 is labeled a pseudogene. The CDR3 is 12 residues long. CDR3 region: CASPADGTEAFF.

The chain couples TRBV5-1 to TRBJ1-2. Germline V gives CDR1 SGHRS, CDR2 YFSETQ. The CDR3 runs 14 residues. The CDR3 protein is CASSLDQINYGYTF.

This CDR3 is CASLRTSGSNEQYF. The chain employs TRBV13 and TRBJ2-7; checking the TCRdb D call of TRBD2 is not possible without DNA. CDR1 is PRHDT and CDR2 is FYEKMQ in the germline V gene (reference sequence). The CDR3 length is 14 residues.

This chain links TRBV27 with TRBJ1-3. Germline V gene data show CDR1 as MNHEY and CDR2 as SMNVEV (reference sequence). This CDR3 has 16 amino acids. The CDR3 sequence is CASSFSGPSSGNTIYF.

The chain uses TRBV25-1 and TRBJ1-2; TCRdb's assignment of TRBD1 cannot be checked, as there is no DNA. Germline-derived CDR1 and CDR2 are MGHDK and SYGVNS. The CDR3 sequence is 13 residues long. Here the CDR3 reads CASTDRGVSGYTF.

The CDR3 loop is CATLVGIPLGTQYF. The chain uses TRBV2 and TRBJ2-5; TCRdb designates TRBD2, a call that cannot be tested without DNA. This CDR3 is 14 amino acids long. Per the germline V gene, CDR1 is SNHLY and CDR2 is FYNNEI.

The V and J genes are TRBV27 and TRBJ2-1; with no DNA, the TCRdb D assignment of TRBD2 cannot be verified. Germline assignment: CDR1 MNHEY and CDR2 SMNVEV (reference sequence). There are 14 residues in the CDR3. CDR3 region: CASSLRDYNNEQFF.

The V and J genes are TRBV11-2 and TRBJ1-5; the TCRdb D gene call, TRBD1, has no DNA to confirm it. CDR3 length equals 15 residues. CDR1 and CDR2 from the germline V gene are SGHAT and FQNNGV. The CDR3 region is CASSPGQPSNQPQHF. The full variable domain, with the rest looked up from reference TRBV11-2 and TRBJ1-5, is EAGVAQSPRYKIIEKRQSVAFWCNPISGHATLYWYQQILGQGPKLLIQFQNNGVVDDSQLPKDRFSAERLKGVDSTLKIQPAKLEDSAVYLCASSPGQPSNQPQHFGDGTRLSIL.

This chain's CDR3 is CASSLEVITGELFF. This chain uses TRBV5-1 with TRBJ2-2. The germline CDR1 and CDR2 sequences are SGHRS and YFSETQ. The CDR3 has 14 amino acids. Drawing the rest from reference TRBV5-1 and TRBJ2-2, the complete variable domain is KAGVTQTPRYLIKTRGQQVTLSCSPISGHRSVSWYQQTPGQGLQFLFEYFSETQRNKGNFPGRFSGRQFSNSRSEMNVSTLELGDSALYLCASSLEVITGELFFGEGSRLTVL.

The chain recombines TRBV29-1 with TRBJ2-1; TCRdb reports TRBD1, a call that lacks DNA to check it against. The CDR3 extends over 12 amino acids. Per germline, CDR1 SQVTM and CDR2 ANQGSEA. The CDR3 loop reads CSVDGQVYEQFF.

The chain combines TRBV15 with TRBJ2-2; TCRdb calls TRBD1, which cannot be checked without DNA. Germline values: CDR1 LNHNV, CDR2 YYDKDF (reference sequence). This CDR3 comprises 15 residues. The CDR3 sequence: CATSRDPSRGGELFF.

The chain employs TRBV19 and TRBJ2-1; no DNA is available, so the TRBD1 call from TCRdb remains unchecked. The germline V gene has CDR1 LNHDA and CDR2 SQIVND (reference sequence). The CDR3 extends over 15 amino acids. This CDR3 is CASTPTGFEYNEQFF.

The chain is built from TRBV21-1 and TRBJ2-5; as DNA is missing, the TRBD1 call by TCRdb cannot be tested. TRBV21-1 is a listed pseudogene. CDR3 length: 16 residues. The CDR3 loop is CASSKPAGTGQETQYF.

V gene TRBV11-2 combines with J gene TRBJ2-3; without DNA, the TCRdb call of TRBD1 cannot be checked. CDR1 is SGHAT and CDR2 is FQNNGV in the germline V gene. The CDR3 is made up of 14 amino acids. CDR3 residues: CASSLGQAGDTQYF.

The chain carries TRBV7-2 and TRBJ1-5; TCRdb selects TRBD1, and the lack of DNA leaves this call unchecked. Germline V gene data show CDR1 as SGHTA and CDR2 as FQGNSA. The CDR3 runs 16 residues. CDR3 loop: CASSSLTGVGEQPQHF.

The J gene is TRBJ2-4, the V gene TRBV7-3; TCRdb proposes TRBD2, but this gene call is untestable without DNA. Germline CDR1 SGHTA, CDR2 FQGTGA. The CDR3 covers 18 residues. CDR3 in amino acids: CASSPWSGSTAAKNIQYF.

This chain uses TRBV5-6 with TRBJ2-2. From germline, CDR1 is SGHDT and CDR2 YYEEEE. The CDR3 is made up of 11 amino acids. The CDR3 sequence: CASSNTGELFF.

This chain links TRBV5-1 with TRBJ2-7; TCRdb picks TRBD1, but there is no DNA to check that call. Germline V gives CDR1 SGHRS, CDR2 YFSETQ. This CDR3 is built from 14 residues. The CDR3 region is CASSLMDRAYEQYF.